The entry that follows covers one TCR beta chain sequence. Only a few counts were recorded for this clonotype. What antigen it recognizes has not been identified. Base qualities were left out, and no much larger clone turns up one base away. Only healthy Caucasian donors were included. The twin cohort comprised three pairs of female monozygotic twins, all aged roughly 18 to 30 years. Peripheral blood mononuclear cells were used as the source from which RNA for TCR libraries was isolated. To prepare the library, 5' RACE was applied. The instrument was an Illumina HiSeq 2000. A universal primer binding site was introduced by template switching, and a unique molecular identifier was present in the final cDNA, enabling accurate counting of TCR cDNA molecules. Specific primers in the conserved constant-segment region were used to synthesize first-strand cDNA for the TCR alpha and beta chains. Each cDNA library was double barcoded, with a SMART-Mk sample barcode plus Illumina barcodes, to control for contamination. Two successive PCR steps introduced TruSeq adapter sequences along with Illumina sample barcodes. Sequencing of the TCR alpha and beta cDNA libraries was done on the Illumina HiSeq platform using custom primers. Under the source paper's analysis protocol: MiGEC processed the raw reads to extract unique molecular identifiers, while MiXCR was used to determine the CDR3 positions. For each individual, recombination models were inferred using an EM algorithm with the repgenHMM and IGoR tools. Shared clonotypes were analyzed with the tcR package in R, and sharing was normalized by the product of cloneset sizes. To study raw recombination without the effects of thymic and clonal selection, out-of-frame nonproductive sequences were analyzed. TCRdb reran the public reads through fastp at Q25 and MiXCR, keeping productive beta chains. Rows matching on CDR3 protein sequence are summarized as one entry with the most common DNA and genes. The V and J calls come from TCRdb's annotation, not from the publication. This sample comprises hundreds of thousands of distinct CDR3 sequences, more than 9% of them detected only once. The top ten hold roughly 1.6% of the sample.

The record originates from a study of identical twins (dated by TCRdb to the mid-2010s). As for the study more broadly: TCR alpha and beta repertoires from monozygotic twins, unrelated adults of various ages and cord blood were deep-sequenced to test whether fetal clonotypes persist. Replicate twin experiments were performed at different times using different library preparation protocols to rule out contamination.

What the study reported, not specific to this receptor: Excess twin sharing in beta out-of-frame sequences was weaker because fewer shared sequences lowered the signal-to-noise ratio. Conclusions relied on cross-sectional statistical analysis, since the same donors could not be followed over many years. Zero-insertion analyses could be partly confounded by invariant T cells such as MAIT and iNKT, though diverse VJ usage argued against such confounding for most clonotypes. Recombination models systematically underestimated out-of-frame TCR alpha sharing in monozygotic twins but agreed with sharing between unrelated individuals. Abundant cord blood beta clonotypes carried fewer insertions; young adult naive repertoires showed a weaker similar trend, while memory repertoires showed none. Compared with coincidental sharing between unrelated individuals, an excess of low generation-probability sequences was observed among out-of-frame TCR alpha sequences shared between twins.

This sample also belongs to another study, concerning yellow fever vaccine responses in identical twins. The second study reports: The authors reported that the T cell response to vaccination in identical twins appeared partly convergent and partly personalized. Focusing on identical twins, the study followed the T cell clones that responded to the vaccine, and did so with precision.

Sequencing was carried out using PBMCs. The sequence was collected from a woman between 18 and 29 years old in good health.

The CDR3: CASSRNPRDPQYF. The DNA is TGTGCCAGCAGCCGAAACCCTAGGGACCCTCAGTATTTT. The chain was built from TRBV14 and TRBJ2-3, with the D gene tentatively TRBD1 or TRBD2, based on 5 matching bases in each. The V end loses 4 bases and the J end loses 12 bases, and a stretch of 17 bases separates them. The CDR3 has 13 amino acids, counting the end cysteine and phenylalanine. Left in the record is the CDR3 DNA by itself, 39 bases read in frame from the first base. From a lookup of the germline V gene, CDR1 and CDR2 are SGHDN and FVKESK.